The 11 T cell receptor beta chains presented below share a single source sample, sequenced in a study of long-term antiretroviral therapy in people with HIV. An immunoSEQ assay, version v3.0, was performed at survey level. TCRdb keeps only in-frame clones here, not all; method: immunoSEQ multiplex PCR. This table has roughly 15,000 clones, approximately 79% appearing once. The sample in question was unsorted PBMCs, obtained 0.1 years after starting antiretroviral therapy. All receptors come from a man younger than 30 with HIV.

For this clone: A read error may produce the germline difference seen at one junction end. The rearrangement links TRBV5-6 to TRBJ2-7, with TRBD1 matching 9 bases. The CDR3 totals 13 residues. Per germline, CDR1 SGHDT and CDR2 YYEEEE. This CDR3 is CASTGTGLYEQYF. CDR3 coding DNA: TGTGCTAGCACCGGGACAGGGCTCTACGAGCAGTACTTC.

The chain has TRBV7-8 and TRBJ2-7; tentatively, D is TRBD2 (6 bases). The CDR3 contains 14 residues. Trimming removed 1 base at V and 4 bases at J, with 11 bases between. Germline CDR1 reads SGHVS; CDR2 reads FQNEAQ. CDR3 residues: CASSLGGGEYEQYF. CDR3 nucleotide sequence: TGTGCCAGCAGCTTAGGGGGCGGGGAATACGAGCAGTACTTC.

For this clone: The germline gene is not matched at one end of the junction; a read error may be the cause. The rearrangement links TRBV7-3 to TRBJ1-5, with D maybe TRBD1 (5 bases). Germline values: CDR1 SGHTA, CDR2 FQGTGA. The CDR3 has 14 residues. The CDR3 reads CAGSPPTDYQPQHF. The CDR3 region has the DNA TGTGCCGGCAGCCCACCGACAGATTATCAGCCCCAGCATTTT.

The genes are TRBV30 and TRBJ1-6; D is possibly TRBD1 (5 bases). The CDR3 length is 13 residues. Germline V gene data show CDR1 as GTSNPN and CDR2 as SVGIG (reference sequence). The ends were cut back, 8 bases at V and 10 bases at J, with 18 bases in the middle. The CDR3: CAQGEGAGSPLHF. CDR3 DNA: TGTGCCCAGGGAGAGGGCGCGGGGTCACCCCTCCACTTT.

The gene calls are TRBV2 and TRBJ1-1; D not certain. The V gene lost 4 bases and the J gene lost 8 bases, with 20 bases spanning the gap. This CDR3 has 15 residues. Per germline, CDR1 SNHLY and CDR2 FYNNEI. The DNA for the CDR3 is TGTGCCAGCAGTGTGGTCAGGTTTACACCTTCAGAAGCTTTCTTT. Translating gives CASSVVRFTPSEAFF.

V gene TRBV4-2 combines with J gene TRBJ2-7, with 9 bases identical to TRBD2. The CDR3 is 16 amino acids. The V gene end was trimmed by 4 bases and the J gene end by 6 bases; junction bases not matched to a gene: 13. Per the germline V gene, CDR1 is LGHNA and CDR2 is YNFKEQ. For the CDR3, the DNA is TGTGCCAGCAGCCCGCCGGGACTAGCCCGCCTCGGCGAGCAGTACTTC. Translating gives CASSPPGLARLGEQYF.

The chain uses TRBV6-5 and TRBJ2-3; 9 nucleotides match TRBD2. V trimming: 2 bases; J trimming: 2 bases; junction bases outside the gene matches: 2. CDR3 length: 15 amino acids. Per germline, CDR1 MNHEY and CDR2 SVGAGI. CDR3 sequence (DNA): TGTGCCAGCAGTTACGGCGGGGGGGCCACAGATACGCAGTATTTT. Its translation is CASSYGGGATDTQYF.

In this sample, this clone turned up a few times. This chain uses TRBV4-2 with TRBJ2-3; 7 bases are shared with TRBD2. V lost 0 bases and J lost 0; bases outside the gene matches: 9. CDR1 and CDR2 (germline): LGHNA, YNFKEQ. This CDR3 comprises 18 residues. The CDR3 sequence is CASSQDPQLATSTDTQYF. CDR3 sequence (DNA): TGTGCCAGCAGCCAAGATCCCCAACTAGCGACTAGCACAGATACGCAGTATTTT.

The rearrangement links TRBV19 to TRBJ2-3, with 7 bases identical to TRBD2. With V trimmed by 6 bases and J by 5 bases, 11 bases remained unmatched. Germline assignment: CDR1 LNHDA and CDR2 SQIVND (reference sequence). CDR3 length equals 15 residues. The CDR3 DNA follows: TGTGCCAGTAGCATCCCCGGGGAGGGTGGAGATACGCAGTATTTT. This gives the protein CASSIPGEGGDTQYF. Full variable domain (remainder filled in from reference TRBV19 and TRBJ2-3): DGGITQSPKYLFRKEGQNVTLSCEQNLNHDAMYWYRQDPGQGLRLIYYSQIVNDFQKGDIAEGYSVSREKKESFPLTVTSAQKNPTAFYLCASSIPGEGGDTQYFGPGTRLTVL.

This chain uses TRBV4-1 with TRBJ2-4, with a tentative D call TRBD1 (6 bases). The CDR3 covers 16 residues. CDR1 and CDR2 (germline): MGHRA, YSYEKL. V lost 1 base, J lost 9 bases, and 19 bases lay in between. CDR3 nucleotide sequence: TGCGCCAGCAGCCAAGCTACAGGGATGGGTGGTGGCATTCAGTACTTC. Translation gives CASSQATGMGGGIQYF.

This clone turned up a few times. J is TRBJ2-7 and V is TRBV10-3; a weak D match, TRBD1 (6 bases). Trimming pared 7 bases from V and 1 base from J, leaving 11 bases between. CDR3 size: 13 residues. The germline gives CDR1 ENHRY, CDR2 SYGVKD. In nucleotides, the CDR3 is TGTGCCATCAAGGGACACGGATCCTACGAGCAGTACTTC. This encodes CAIKGHGSYEQYF.